The 30 T cell receptor beta chains given below trace back to one sample, sequenced in a study of cytomegalovirus exposure and HLA in healthy donors. 60 Vbeta and 13 Jbeta primers were used in PCR. Generated by immunoSEQ multiplex PCR, the TCRdb table keeps only in-frame clones and is missing some. The sample holds approximately 140,000 clones, 79% seen once. The sequenced sample consisted of PBMCs. The receptors shown here come from a woman between 35 and 50 years old in good health and CMV-seropositive.

The chain is built from TRBV29-1 and TRBJ1-1; TRBD1 is a possible D gene (6 bases). This CDR3 is built from 12 residues. Germline assignment: CDR1 SQVTM and CDR2 ANQGSEA. Trimming shortened V by 4 bases and J by 5 bases, and 11 bases separated the two germline ends. For the CDR3, the DNA is TGCAGCGTTGGGGGGGGCCGGACTGAAGCTTTCTTT. This codes for CSVGGGRTEAFF.

This chain links TRBV2 with TRBJ1-4; maybe TRBD1 (6 bases). CDR1 and CDR2 from the germline V gene are SNHLY and FYNNEI. The CDR3 has 13 residues. Trimming shortened V by 5 bases and J by 12 bases, and 16 bases separated the two germline ends. CDR3 nucleotides: TGTGCCAGCAGTACAGGGCGTTTAATTGAACTGTTTTTT. Translating it yields CASSTGRLIELFF. Based on the CDR3 plus reference TRBV2 and TRBJ1-4, the full variable domain is EPEVTQTPSHQVTQMGQEVILRCVPISNHLYFYWYRQILGQKVEFLVSFYNNEISEKSEIFDDQFSVERPDGSNFTLKIRSTKLEDSAMYFCASSTGRLIELFFGSGTQLSVL.

This rearrangement joins TRBV5-6 to TRBJ1-4, with D unresolved. Germline loops: CDR1 SGHDT, CDR2 YYEEEE. Trimming shortened V by 4 bases and J by 6 bases, and 13 bases separated the two germline ends. This CDR3 contains 14 residues. In nucleotides, the CDR3 is TGTGCCAGCAGCGCCGGAGAGAAGGATGAAAAACTGTTTTTT. Translating it yields CASSAGEKDEKLFF.

A remark on this clone: This CDR3 is also generated by other DNA sequences in the sample. This chain links TRBV7-9 with TRBJ1-6; TRBD1 matches at 9 bases. The CDR3 length is 18 residues. Trimming took 1 base from V and 0 from J; bases not matched to a gene: 4. CDR1 SEHNR and CDR2 FQNEAQ come from the germline V gene (reference sequence). Written as DNA, the CDR3 is TGTGCCAGCAGCTTAGACAGGGGGCGAATCTCCTATAATTCACCCCTCCACTTT. Protein sequence: CASSLDRGRISYNSPLHF. The full variable domain, completed using reference TRBV7-9 and TRBJ1-6, is DTGVSQNPRHKITKRGQNVTFRCDPISEHNRLYWYRQTLGQGPEFLTYFQNEAQLEKSRLLSDRFSAERPKGSFSTLEIQRTEQGDSAMYLCASSLDRGRISYNSPLHFGNGTRLTVT.

The rearrangement links TRBV5-1 to TRBJ2-7, with 12 bases lining up with TRBD1. V was clipped by 4 bases and J by 5 bases; unmatched bases: 7. The CDR3 totals 15 residues. Germline CDR1 reads SGHRS; CDR2 reads YFSETQ. CDR3 in amino acids: CASSHPGQGADEQYF. The DNA of the CDR3 is TGCGCCAGCAGCCACCCGGGACAGGGGGCCGACGAGCAGTACTTC.

This clone showed up just once. The chain carries TRBV2 and TRBJ2-5; D gene uncertain. Trimming removed 7 bases from V and 4 bases from J, with 7 bases in between. This CDR3 has 11 residues. The germline gives CDR1 SNHLY, CDR2 FYNNEI. The CDR3 protein is CASNRGETQYF. The CDR3 DNA follows: TGTGCCAGCAACCGAGGAGAGACCCAGTACTTC.

This clone appeared once. A read error may produce the germline difference seen at one junction end. The genes are TRBV6-6 and TRBJ1-1; TRBD1 agrees at 9 bases. The CDR3 loop spans 14 amino acids. Germline V gives CDR1 MNHNY, CDR2 SVGAGI (reference sequence). Here the CDR3 DNA reads TGTGCCATCAGTAGGGGACAGGGGAACACTGAAGCTTTCTTT. Translating gives CAISRGQGNTEAFF.

This clone was counted only a few times. CDR3 in DNA: TGTGCCAGCAGCTTCTCGTACTCCTACGAGCAGTACTTC. Translated, it gives CASSFSYSYEQYF. The chain uses TRBV11-2 and TRBJ2-5; no reliable D call. The DNA end favors TRBJ2-7, so the J call may be wrong. Germline CDR1 SGHAT, CDR2 FQNNGV. The length of the CDR3 is 13 residues.

This chain links TRBV10-3 with TRBJ1-1; D perhaps matches TRBD1 (5 bases). With 2 bases removed from V and 0 bases from J, the gap between germline ends came to 13 bases. CDR3 length equals 16 residues. The germline CDR1 and CDR2 sequences are ENHRY and SYGVKD. The CDR3 loop reads CAISEPTKGMNTEAFF. CDR3 nucleotide sequence: TGTGCCATCAGTGAGCCGACGAAGGGGATGAACACTGAAGCTTTCTTT.

This clone has a handful of counts. At one of its ends the junction is not consistent with the germline gene, which may arise from a read error. The rearrangement links TRBV5-1 to TRBJ2-5; tentatively, D is TRBD2 (7 bases). Germline assignment: CDR1 SGHRS and CDR2 YFSETQ. This CDR3 is 16 amino acids long. The CDR3: CASSPRVGGRGETQYF. In DNA, the CDR3 is TGTGCCAGCAGCCCGAGGGTCGGGGGGCGGGGAGAGACCCAGTACTTC.

The chain has TRBV10-3 and TRBJ1-2, with 7 positions matching TRBD1. V shed 3 bases and J 0 bases; nucleotides not matched to a gene: 4. Per germline, CDR1 ENHRY and CDR2 SYGVKD. The CDR3 covers 15 residues. The CDR3: CAISDHGTANYGYTF. In DNA form, the CDR3 reads TGTGCCATCAGTGACCACGGGACAGCTAACTATGGCTACACCTTC.

This clone appeared a few times. V and J are TRBV7-3 and TRBJ2-2; D perhaps matches TRBD1 (5 bases). Germline V gene lookup returns CDR1 SGHTA and CDR2 FQGTGA. V gave up 3 bases and J gave up 6 bases, with 14 bases separating them. The length of the CDR3 is 15 residues. The CDR3 DNA follows: TGTGCCAGCAGCTTTCTGGGGCTTGGCTCCGGGGAGCTGTTTTTT. Translation gives CASSFLGLGSGELFF. Looking up the rest from reference TRBV7-3 and TRBJ2-2 gives the full variable domain: GAGVSQTPSNKVTEKGKYVELRCDPISGHTALYWYRQSLGQGPEFLIYFQGTGAADDSGLPNDRFFAVRPEGSVSTLKIQRTERGDSAVYLCASSFLGLGSGELFFGEGSRLTVL.

The rearrangement joins TRBV5-4 to TRBJ2-7, with D possibly matching TRBD1 (6 bases). This CDR3 comprises 13 residues. The germline CDR1 and CDR2 sequences are SGHNT and YYREEE (reference sequence). Trimming took off 5 bases at V and 6 bases at J, with 15 bases between the two ends. The CDR3 protein is CASSTLPGVEQYF. Here the CDR3 DNA reads TGTGCCAGCAGTACTTTACCAGGGGTCGAGCAGTACTTC.

The V gene is TRBV5-6, the J gene TRBJ1-5, with a weak D call TRBD1 (5 bases). Trimming stripped 3 bases from V and 4 bases from J, with 17 bases between. The CDR3 has 16 residues. Germline assignment: CDR1 SGHDT and CDR2 YYEEEE. The CDR3 region is CASSSGWGGLNQPQHF. As DNA, the CDR3 is TGTGCCAGCAGCTCAGGATGGGGGGGGTTGAATCAGCCCCAGCATTTT.

The CDR3 bases are TGTGCCAGCAGCAAGGACTCCTCAGTGGGCTCCGGGGAGCTGTTTTTT. Translated, it gives CASSKDSSVGSGELFF. The chain combines TRBV7-3 with TRBJ2-2, with TRBD2 as a possible D gene (5 bases). CDR1 is SGHTA, CDR2 FQGTGA, per germline. The CDR3 is 16 amino acids. Trimming shortened V by 5 bases and J by 6 bases, and 19 bases separated the two germline ends.

V usage is TRBV7-2 and J usage is TRBJ2-3, with TRBD2 matching 11 bases. From germline, CDR1 is SGHTA and CDR2 FQGNSA. The CDR3 extends over 17 amino acids. J gave up 2 bases and V 3 bases, and 7 bases lay outside the gene matches. The CDR3 DNA reads as TGTGCCAGCAGCTTCAGACTAGCGGGGCCTATCACAGATACGCAGTATTTT. It specifies CASSFRLAGPITDTQYF. The full variable domain, in which reference TRBV7-2 and TRBJ2-3 provide the parts outside the CDR3, is GAGVSQSPSNKVTEKGKDVELRCDPISGHTALYWYRQSLGQGLEFLIYFQGNSAPDKSGLPSDRFSAERTGGSVSTLTIQRTQQEDSAVYLCASSFRLAGPITDTQYFGPGTRLTVL.

This clone is a singleton in its sample. V and J are TRBV5-6 and TRBJ1-2, with D hard to call. The V end was cut by 2 bases, the J end by 3 bases, with 8 bases between. Germline loops: CDR1 SGHDT, CDR2 YYEEEE. CDR3 length: 13 amino acids. CDR3 DNA sequence: TGTGCCAGCAGCTTTAAGCACGACTATGGCTACACCTTC. Translated, it gives CASSFKHDYGYTF.

The CDR3 bases are TGTGCCAGCAGTCATATGACAGGGCTGGGCAATCAGCCCCAGCATTTT. Its translation: CASSHMTGLGNQPQHF. The chain combines TRBV27 with TRBJ1-5; TRBD1 aligns across 7 bases. With V trimmed by 5 bases and J by 2 bases, 9 bases remained unmatched. Germline-derived CDR1 and CDR2 are MNHEY and SMNVEV (reference sequence). This CDR3 comprises 16 residues.

In DNA form, the CDR3 reads TGTGCCAGCAGCCCGCTGAGCAGCGGGGGGAACATTCAGTACTTC. Translation gives CASSPLSSGGNIQYF. V is TRBV7-6 and J is TRBJ2-4, with 9 positions matching TRBD2. The CDR3 runs 15 residues. Germline V gives CDR1 SGHVS, CDR2 FNYEAQ. V lost 5 bases to trimming and J lost 7 bases; unmatched junction nucleotides: 9.

The chain has TRBV6-1 and TRBJ1-5; 9 nucleotides agree with TRBD1. The CDR3 is 15 amino acids. Trimming took 4 bases from V and 4 from J; bases not matched to a gene: 5. CDR1 and CDR2 from the germline V gene are MNHNS and SASEGT. CDR3 DNA: TGTGCCAGCAGTGGAAACAGGGGGCCTAATCAGCCCCAGCATTTT. Translation gives CASSGNRGPNQPQHF.

V and J are TRBV6-5 and TRBJ1-2; D is possibly TRBD1 (5 bases). V lost 5 bases to trimming and J lost 4 bases, with 11 bases between them. This CDR3 is 13 amino acids long. Germline lookup yields CDR1 MNHEY and CDR2 SVGAGI. DNA of the CDR3: TGTGCCAGCAGTGAACGACAGTTCTATGGCTACACCTTC. Protein sequence: CASSERQFYGYTF.

The V gene is TRBV7-3, the J gene TRBJ2-5; the match to TRBD1 covers 10 bases. The CDR3 length is 16 residues. The germline V gene has CDR1 SGHTA and CDR2 FQGTGA. Trimming took 4 bases from V and 5 from J; bases not matched to a gene: 10. The CDR3 DNA reads as TGTGCCAGCAGCTGCCAGGCCGGGACAGGGGTGGAGACCCAGTACTTC. Amino acid sequence: CASSCQAGTGVETQYF.

J is TRBJ1-6 and V is TRBV25-1, with TRBD1 matching 7 bases. The germline V gene has CDR1 MGHDK and CDR2 SYGVNS. The CDR3 is 17 residues long. V trimming: 4 bases; J trimming: 7 bases; junction bases outside the gene matches: 13. The DNA for the CDR3 is TGTGCCAGCAGTGGGGGGATCCCTGGACAGGACAATTCACCCCTCCACTTT. Encoded protein: CASSGGIPGQDNSPLHF.

V is TRBV5-1 and J is TRBJ2-1, with 14 bases aligning to TRBD2. Losses at the gene ends were 4 bases for V and 6 bases for J; bases not matched to a gene: 6. This CDR3 region has 16 residues. Germline lookup yields CDR1 SGHRS and CDR2 YFSETQ. CDR3 residues: CASSLPTSGGGNEQFF. The DNA for the CDR3 is TGCGCCAGCAGCCTACCGACTAGCGGGGGGGGCAATGAGCAGTTCTTC.

This rearrangement joins TRBV5-1 to TRBJ2-7; a possible D gene is TRBD1 (6 bases). The CDR3 is 13 amino acids. Trimming took 2 bases from V and 4 from J, leaving 10 bases between them. From germline, CDR1 is SGHRS and CDR2 YFSETQ. In DNA form, the CDR3 reads TGCGCCAGCAGCTTAGGACAGAATTACGAGCAGTACTTC. Encoded protein: CASSLGQNYEQYF.

The CDR3 spells CATQAGGPMNTEAFF. The CDR3 nucleotides read TGTGCCACCCAGGCGGGGGGGCCTATGAACACTGAAGCTTTCTTT. The chain has TRBV6-1 and TRBJ1-1; D perhaps matches TRBD1 (6 bases). V lost 10 bases to trimming and J lost 0 bases, with 18 bases between them. Germline CDR1 reads MNHNS; CDR2 reads SASEGT. The CDR3 sequence is 15 residues long.

This clone occurred once. The V gene is TRBV4-1, the J gene TRBJ1-1; D is perhaps TRBD1 (6 bases). The CDR3 extends over 15 amino acids. Trimming cost V 3 bases and J 4 bases, with 15 bases left between them. Germline CDR1 MGHRA, CDR2 YSYEKL. CDR3 residues: CASSHSLGAGTEAFF. In DNA, the CDR3 is TGCGCCAGCAGCCACTCTCTGGGGGCGGGCACTGAAGCTTTCTTT.

The genes are TRBV27 and TRBJ2-7; 9 nucleotides match TRBD1. The trim removed 6 bases at V and 2 bases at J, leaving 5 bases unmatched. Per germline, CDR1 MNHEY and CDR2 SMNVEV (reference sequence). CDR3 length: 14 residues. The DNA of the CDR3 is TGTGCCAGCAGGCGACAGGGGGGCCCCTACGAGCAGTACTTC. Protein sequence: CASRRQGGPYEQYF.

This clone turned up a few times. This rearrangement joins TRBV10-3 to TRBJ2-2; TRBD1 might be the D (6 bases). The ends were cut back, 9 bases at V and 2 bases at J, with 16 bases in the middle. Looked up from germline, CDR1 is ENHRY and CDR2 is SYGVKD. This CDR3 is 15 amino acids long. The CDR3 bases are TGTGCCATTCTCTCTGTGGGGGCAAACACCGGGGAGCTGTTTTTT. Encoded protein: CAILSVGANTGELFF.

In this sample, this clone turned up once. This CDR3 is CASSSGGPQEQFF. Here the CDR3 DNA reads TGTGCCAGCAGCAGCGGGGGGCCCCAGGAGCAGTTCTTC. This sequence joins TRBV9 and TRBJ2-1; 9 nucleotides line up with TRBD2. V lost 4 bases and J lost 10; bases outside the gene matches: 6. This CDR3 has 13 amino acids. Per the germline V gene, CDR1 is SGDLS and CDR2 is YYNGEE.